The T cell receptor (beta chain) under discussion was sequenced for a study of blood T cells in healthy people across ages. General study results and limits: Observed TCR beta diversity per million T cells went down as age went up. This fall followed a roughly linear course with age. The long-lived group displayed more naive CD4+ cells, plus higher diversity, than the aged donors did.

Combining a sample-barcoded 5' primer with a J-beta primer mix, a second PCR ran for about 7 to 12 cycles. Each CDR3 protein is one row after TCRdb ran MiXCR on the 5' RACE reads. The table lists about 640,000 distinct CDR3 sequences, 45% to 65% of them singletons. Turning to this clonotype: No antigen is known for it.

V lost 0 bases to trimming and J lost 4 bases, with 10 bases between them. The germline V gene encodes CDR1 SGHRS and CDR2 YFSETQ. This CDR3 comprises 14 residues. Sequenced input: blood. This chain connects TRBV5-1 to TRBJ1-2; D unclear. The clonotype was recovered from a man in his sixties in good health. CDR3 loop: CASSLVTASYGYTF. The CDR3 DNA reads TGCGCCAGCAGCTTGGTAACGGCTTCCTATGGCTACACCTTC.